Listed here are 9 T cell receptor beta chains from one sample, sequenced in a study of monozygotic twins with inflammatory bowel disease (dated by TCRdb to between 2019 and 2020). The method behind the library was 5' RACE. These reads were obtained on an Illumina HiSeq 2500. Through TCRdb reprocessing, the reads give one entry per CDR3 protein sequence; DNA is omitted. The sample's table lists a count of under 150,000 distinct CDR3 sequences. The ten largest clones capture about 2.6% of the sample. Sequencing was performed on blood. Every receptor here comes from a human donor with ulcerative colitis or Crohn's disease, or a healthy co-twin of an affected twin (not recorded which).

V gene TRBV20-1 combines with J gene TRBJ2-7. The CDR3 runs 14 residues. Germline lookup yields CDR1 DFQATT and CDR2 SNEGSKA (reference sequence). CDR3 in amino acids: CSARTETFLYEQYF.

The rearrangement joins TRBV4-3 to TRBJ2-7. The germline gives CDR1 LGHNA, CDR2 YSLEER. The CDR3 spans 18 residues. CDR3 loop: CASSQDRSSGGGSYEQYF.

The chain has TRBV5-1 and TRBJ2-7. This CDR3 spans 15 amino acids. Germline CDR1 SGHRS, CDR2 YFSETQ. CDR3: CASSLTETSSYEQYF.

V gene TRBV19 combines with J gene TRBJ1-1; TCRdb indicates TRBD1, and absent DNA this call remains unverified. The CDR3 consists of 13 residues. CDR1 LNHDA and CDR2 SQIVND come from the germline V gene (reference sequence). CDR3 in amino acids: CASSIHQGYEAFF.

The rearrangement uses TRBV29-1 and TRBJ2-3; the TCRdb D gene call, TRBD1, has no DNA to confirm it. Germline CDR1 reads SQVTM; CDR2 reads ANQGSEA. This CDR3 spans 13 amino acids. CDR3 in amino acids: CSVTGGTMDTQYF.

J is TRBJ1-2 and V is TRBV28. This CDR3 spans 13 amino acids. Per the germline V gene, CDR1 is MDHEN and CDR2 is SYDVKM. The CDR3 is CASSFLDTNGYTF.

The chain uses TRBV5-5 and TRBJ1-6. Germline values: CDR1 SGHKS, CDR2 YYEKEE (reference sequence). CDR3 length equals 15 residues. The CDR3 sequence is CASSLSGLGNSPLHF.

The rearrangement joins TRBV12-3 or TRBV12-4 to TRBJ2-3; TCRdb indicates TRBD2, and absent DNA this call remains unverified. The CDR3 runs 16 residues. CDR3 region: CASSPGRLAGTDTQYF.

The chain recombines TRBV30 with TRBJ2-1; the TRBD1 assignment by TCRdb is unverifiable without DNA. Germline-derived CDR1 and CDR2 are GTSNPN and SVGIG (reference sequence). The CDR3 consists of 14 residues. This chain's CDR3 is CAWSVRDSHNEQFF.